This T cell receptor beta chain was obtained from a study of metastatic and nonmetastatic thyroid tumors. The count of this clone is one. With MiXCR, TCRdb called clones anew from the PCR reads. This table has about 40,000 clones, about 16% appearing once. Every patient was untreated before thyroid surgery. This sequence was found in a female donor with papillary thyroid cancer or a benign thyroid nodule (not recorded which). Some clones in this sample may be carry-over from other donors' samples. The sequencing sample was made of blood.

CDR3 sequence reads: CASSPRNRAWDYGYTF. In nucleotides, the CDR3 is TGTGCCAGCAGCCCTCGAAACAGGGCATGGGACTATGGCTACACCTTC. The chain carries TRBV3-1 and TRBJ1-2; perhaps TRBD1 as D (6 bases). Deletions cut 4 bases from V and 3 bases from J, with 18 bases between. Germline V gives CDR1 LGHDT, CDR2 YNNKEL (reference sequence). The CDR3 loop spans 16 amino acids.